The 27 T cell receptor beta chains below come from one sample, sequenced in a study of radiation and T cells in renal cell carcinoma. The treatment here: 15 Gy SBRT to primary tumor, nephrectomy 4 weeks later. Assay used: immunoSEQ multiplex PCR; TCRdb lists only in-frame clones, some missing. The data show about 16,000 clones, 50% seen once. This specimen was tumor tissue, taken from a patient whose treatment included radiotherapy and nephrectomy. The origin of the receptors is a woman in her sixties or seventies with renal cell carcinoma.

The chain combines TRBV5-1 with TRBJ1-1, with unresolved D. V lost 5 bases to trimming and J lost 4 bases, with 15 bases between them. This CDR3 spans 14 amino acids. CDR1 SGHRS and CDR2 YFSETQ come from the germline V gene. The CDR3: CASSSGPAGTEAFF. For the CDR3, the DNA is TGCGCCAGCAGTTCCGGGCCCGCGGGCACTGAAGCTTTCTTT.

This chain connects TRBV9 to TRBJ2-3; D perhaps matches TRBD1 (6 bases). The ends were cut back, 4 bases at V and 0 bases at J, with 15 bases in the middle. CDR1 and CDR2 (germline): SGDLS, YYNGEE. This CDR3 comprises 16 residues. In DNA form, the CDR3 reads TGTGCCAGCAGCCAAAACGAAGGACAGAGCACAGATACGCAGTATTTT. Its protein product is CASSQNEGQSTDTQYF.

The J gene is TRBJ1-4, the V gene TRBV7-2; D remains ambiguous. Germline loops: CDR1 SGHTA, CDR2 FQGNSA. The CDR3 has 15 residues. Trimming shortened V by 1 base and J by 3 bases, and 9 bases separated the two germline ends. This CDR3 is CASSLGRVANEKLFF. In nucleotides, the CDR3 is TGTGCCAGCAGCTTAGGGAGGGTAGCTAATGAAAAACTGTTTTTT. Combining the CDR3 with reference TRBV7-2 and TRBJ1-4 gives the whole variable domain GAGVSQSPSNKVTEKGKDVELRCDPISGHTALYWYRQSLGQGLEFLIYFQGNSAPDKSGLPSDRFSAERTGGSVSTLTIQRTQQEDSAVYLCASSLGRVANEKLFFGSGTQLSVL.

The chain links TRBV9 to TRBJ1-2; D is perhaps TRBD1 (5 bases). Germline V gene lookup returns CDR1 SGDLS and CDR2 YYNGEE. CDR3 length: 14 residues. With 0 bases removed from V and 3 bases from J, the gap between germline ends came to 9 bases. The CDR3 protein is CASSVGGAHYGYTF. In DNA, the CDR3 is TGTGCCAGCAGCGTAGGAGGGGCCCACTATGGCTACACCTTC.

This clone has only a few counts. The V call is TRBV5-1, the J call TRBJ1-2; D unclear. The CDR3 is made up of 14 amino acids. Germline values: CDR1 SGHRS, CDR2 YFSETQ. V dropped 7 bases and J dropped 6 bases, with 19 bases sitting between them. The CDR3 here is CASGLGSKVDGYTF. In DNA form, the CDR3 reads TGCGCCAGCGGGCTCGGGTCCAAAGTGGATGGCTACACCTTC.

The chain combines TRBV6-4 with TRBJ1-1; a weak D match, TRBD1 (6 bases). The V gene's germline CDR1 is MRHNA and CDR2 SNTAGT. V was cut by 2 bases and J by 8 bases, with 15 bases left in between. This CDR3 is built from 14 residues. The CDR3 sequence is CASSDGRTGGEAFF. In DNA form, the CDR3 reads TGTGCCAGCAGTGACGGGCGGACTGGGGGCGAAGCTTTCTTT.

In this sample, this clone turned up many times. The V gene is TRBV4-3, the J gene TRBJ1-2; 7 bases are shared with TRBD1. The V gene end was trimmed by 3 bases and the J gene end by 2 bases; junction bases not matched to a gene: 6. CDR3 length: 15 residues. Germline assignment: CDR1 LGHNA and CDR2 YSLEER. CDR3 residues: CASSQDDRANYGYTF. DNA of the CDR3: TGCGCCAGCAGCCAGGACGACAGGGCAAACTATGGCTACACCTTC.

The J gene is TRBJ2-5, the V gene TRBV29-1; D is ambiguous. Trimming removed 0 bases from V and 7 bases from J, with 0 bases in between. There are 9 residues in the CDR3. Per the germline V gene, CDR1 is SQVTM and CDR2 is ANQGSEA. In DNA, the CDR3 is TGCAGCGTTGAAGAGACCCAGTACTTC. The encoded protein is CSVEETQYF.

This chain links TRBV5-1 with TRBJ1-1; D unresolved. CDR1 and CDR2 from the germline V gene are SGHRS and YFSETQ. CDR3 length: 13 residues. V gave up 0 bases and J gave up 5 bases, with 8 bases separating them. The CDR3 spells CASSLVGLTEAFF. In DNA, the CDR3 is TGCGCCAGCAGCTTGGTTGGGTTGACTGAAGCTTTCTTT.

This clone has just a few counts. The rearrangement links TRBV7-9 to TRBJ2-5; 10 bases agree with TRBD2. CDR3 size: 16 residues. Germline V gene data show CDR1 as SEHNR and CDR2 as FQNEAQ (reference sequence). J gave up 2 bases and V 5 bases, and 8 bases lay outside the gene matches. This CDR3 reads CASSLLAGFSQETQYF. In DNA, the CDR3 is TGTGCCAGCAGCCTACTAGCGGGGTTCTCTCAAGAGACCCAGTACTTC.

V and J are TRBV10-3 and TRBJ1-1, with D maybe TRBD1 (5 bases). Trimming took 10 bases from V and 5 from J, leaving 17 bases between them. Germline V gene data show CDR1 as ENHRY and CDR2 as SYGVKD. The CDR3 runs to 13 residues. In nucleotides, the CDR3 is TGTGCCACCTCCTTGCAGGAGGGGACTGAAGCTTTCTTT. Its protein is CATSLQEGTEAFF.

The chain couples TRBV29-1 to TRBJ2-7; D unresolved. V was cut by 5 bases and J by 3 bases, with 20 bases left in between. Germline V gives CDR1 SQVTM, CDR2 ANQGSEA. The CDR3 loop spans 15 amino acids. The CDR3 DNA follows: TGCAGCGTTAAAACCGGCCCGATAGTAAACTACGAGCAGTACTTC. Amino acid sequence: CSVKTGPIVNYEQYF.

The chain combines TRBV6-5 with TRBJ1-2; 7 nucleotides agree with TRBD1. Germline V lookup: CDR1 MNHEY, CDR2 SVGAGI. The CDR3 sequence is 12 residues long. The trim removed 6 bases at V and 8 bases at J, leaving 6 bases unmatched. The CDR3 region has the DNA TGTGCCAGCAGGCCGACAGGGAGCGGCTACACCTTC. This translates into CASRPTGSGYTF.

The V and J genes are TRBV6-5 and TRBJ2-7; D perhaps matches TRBD1 (6 bases). This CDR3 has 14 residues. V was clipped by 2 bases and J by 6 bases, with 14 bases between them. Germline assignment: CDR1 MNHEY and CDR2 SVGAGI. The CDR3 DNA is TGTGCCAGCAGTTACAGGGCAGGGGAGCGCGAGCAGTACTTC. Residues: CASSYRAGEREQYF.

This chain connects TRBV6-5 to TRBJ1-3; perhaps TRBD1 as D (5 bases). This CDR3 contains 14 residues. CDR1 is MNHEY, CDR2 SVGAGI, per germline. The V end lost 4 bases, the J end lost 4 bases, and 11 bases lay between the germline ends. Written as DNA, the CDR3 is TGTGCCAGCAGTTCGGGGCACGACGGAAACACCATATATTTT. It specifies CASSSGHDGNTIYF.

This chain connects TRBV5-5 to TRBJ2-3, with 7 bases aligning to TRBD2. The germline V gene encodes CDR1 SGHKS and CDR2 YYEKEE (reference sequence). The J segment lost 1 base and the V segment lost 0 bases, leaving 8 bases of the junction unmatched. This CDR3 spans 17 amino acids. The CDR3 loop is CASSLDLTGGRTDTQYF. CDR3 bases: TGTGCCAGCAGCTTGGATTTAACGGGGGGACGCACAGATACGCAGTATTTT.

The gene calls are TRBV19 and TRBJ2-3; 7 bases are a match to TRBD1. V shed 10 bases, J shed 0 bases, and the junction held 10 bases outside the gene matches. CDR1 is LNHDA and CDR2 is SQIVND in the germline V gene (reference sequence). The CDR3 has 15 residues. CDR3 protein: CATKDRHQSTDTQYF. The CDR3 DNA reads as TGTGCCACTAAGGACAGGCACCAAAGCACAGATACGCAGTATTTT.

This clone was recorded only once. The chain joins TRBV6-5 to TRBJ1-6; 8 nucleotides agree with TRBD1. Germline V gives CDR1 MNHEY, CDR2 SVGAGI. V was clipped by 5 bases and J by 7 bases; unmatched bases: 4. The CDR3 covers 14 residues. The CDR3 DNA reads as TGTGCCAGCAGTGTGACAGGGGAGAATTCACCCCTCCACTTT. Translating it yields CASSVTGENSPLHF.

This clone was seen only a few times. The chain uses TRBV6-5 and TRBJ1-1, with D tentatively TRBD1 (5 bases). Germline lookup yields CDR1 MNHEY and CDR2 SVGAGI. The V end was cut by 2 bases, the J end by 12 bases, with 16 bases between. This CDR3 has 13 residues. CDR3 protein: CASSYEFRVKTFF. CDR3 sequence (DNA): TGTGCCAGCAGTTACGAGTTCAGGGTTAAAACTTTCTTT.

The gene calls are TRBV5-4 and TRBJ2-5, with D possibly matching TRBD2 (6 bases). The CDR3 covers 13 residues. Germline V gives CDR1 SGHNT, CDR2 YYREEE (reference sequence). With 7 bases removed from V and 3 bases from J, the gap between germline ends came to 13 bases. This chain's CDR3 is CASAGLGKETQYF. The CDR3 coding sequence is TGTGCCAGCGCGGGACTGGGAAAAGAGACCCAGTACTTC.

The genes are TRBV5-6 and TRBJ2-5; no clear D. V lost 4 bases to trimming and J lost 2 bases, with 12 bases between them. The CDR3 is 14 amino acids. CDR1 SGHDT and CDR2 YYEEEE come from the germline V gene. The CDR3 spells CASSVIREQETQYF. CDR3 nucleotides: TGTGCCAGCAGCGTCATAAGAGAGCAAGAGACCCAGTACTTC.

V gene TRBV7-2 combines with J gene TRBJ2-7; 7 bases line up with TRBD2. CDR3 length equals 14 residues. The V gene's germline CDR1 is SGHTA and CDR2 FQGNSA. V dropped 5 bases and J dropped 7; count of bases not matched to a gene: 11. As DNA, the CDR3 is TGTGCCAGCAGCCCCCCGGGGAGGGCGCTAGAGCAGTACTTC. This gives the protein CASSPPGRALEQYF.

Within the sample, this clone is medium-sized. The genes are TRBV7-8 and TRBJ1-1; 8 bases fit TRBD1. Germline V gene lookup returns CDR1 SGHVS and CDR2 FQNEAQ. V was pared by 1 base and J by 5 bases, with 6 bases of the junction left unmatched. The CDR3 has 15 amino acids. The CDR3 DNA is TGTGCCAGCAGCTTAGGGACAGGGTTCGAAACTGAAGCTTTCTTT. It yields the protein CASSLGTGFETEAFF.

As for this clone: A read error may produce the germline difference seen at one junction end. This chain connects TRBV6-1 to TRBJ1-2; tentative D call: TRBD1 (5 bases). The germline V gene encodes CDR1 MNHNS and CDR2 SASEGT. The CDR3 sequence is 13 residues long. CDR3 sequence (DNA): TGTGCCAGCAGGTCCGGGGCAAGCTATGTCTACACCTTC. It is translated as CASRSGASYVYTF.

This clone was recorded a few times. CDR3 region: CASSARGSGGAFATQYF. In DNA form, the CDR3 reads TGTGCCAGCAGCGCCAGGGGCAGCGGGGGGGCCTTTGCTACGCAGTATTTT. The chain joins TRBV9 to TRBJ2-3, with 10 bases aligning to TRBD2. This CDR3 comprises 17 residues. Germline lookup yields CDR1 SGDLS and CDR2 YYNGEE. The ends lost 3 bases at V and 8 bases at J; junction bases unmatched: 15.

The sample holds a few counts of this clone. The chain links TRBV11-3 to TRBJ2-7; no firm D call. V dropped 5 bases and J dropped 3 bases, with 8 bases sitting between them. CDR3 length equals 12 residues. Per germline, CDR1 SGHNT and CDR2 YENEEA. The CDR3 nucleotides are TGTGCCAGCAGCGAGGACGGCTACGAGCAGTACTTC. Translation: CASSEDGYEQYF.

A few counts support this clone. This chain uses TRBV7-2 with TRBJ1-2; 7 bases map to TRBD1. Looked up from germline, CDR1 is SGHTA and CDR2 is FQGNSA. V shed 4 bases, J shed 4 bases, and the junction held 3 bases outside the gene matches. This CDR3 has 13 residues. In DNA form, the CDR3 reads TGTGCCAGCAGCTATGGACAGGTCTATGGCTACACCTTC. Translated, it gives CASSYGQVYGYTF. The variable domain in full, completed from reference TRBV7-2 and TRBJ1-2, reads GAGVSQSPSNKVTEKGKDVELRCDPISGHTALYWYRQSLGQGLEFLIYFQGNSAPDKSGLPSDRFSAERTGGSVSTLTIQRTQQEDSAVYLCASSYGQVYGYTFGSGTRLTVV.